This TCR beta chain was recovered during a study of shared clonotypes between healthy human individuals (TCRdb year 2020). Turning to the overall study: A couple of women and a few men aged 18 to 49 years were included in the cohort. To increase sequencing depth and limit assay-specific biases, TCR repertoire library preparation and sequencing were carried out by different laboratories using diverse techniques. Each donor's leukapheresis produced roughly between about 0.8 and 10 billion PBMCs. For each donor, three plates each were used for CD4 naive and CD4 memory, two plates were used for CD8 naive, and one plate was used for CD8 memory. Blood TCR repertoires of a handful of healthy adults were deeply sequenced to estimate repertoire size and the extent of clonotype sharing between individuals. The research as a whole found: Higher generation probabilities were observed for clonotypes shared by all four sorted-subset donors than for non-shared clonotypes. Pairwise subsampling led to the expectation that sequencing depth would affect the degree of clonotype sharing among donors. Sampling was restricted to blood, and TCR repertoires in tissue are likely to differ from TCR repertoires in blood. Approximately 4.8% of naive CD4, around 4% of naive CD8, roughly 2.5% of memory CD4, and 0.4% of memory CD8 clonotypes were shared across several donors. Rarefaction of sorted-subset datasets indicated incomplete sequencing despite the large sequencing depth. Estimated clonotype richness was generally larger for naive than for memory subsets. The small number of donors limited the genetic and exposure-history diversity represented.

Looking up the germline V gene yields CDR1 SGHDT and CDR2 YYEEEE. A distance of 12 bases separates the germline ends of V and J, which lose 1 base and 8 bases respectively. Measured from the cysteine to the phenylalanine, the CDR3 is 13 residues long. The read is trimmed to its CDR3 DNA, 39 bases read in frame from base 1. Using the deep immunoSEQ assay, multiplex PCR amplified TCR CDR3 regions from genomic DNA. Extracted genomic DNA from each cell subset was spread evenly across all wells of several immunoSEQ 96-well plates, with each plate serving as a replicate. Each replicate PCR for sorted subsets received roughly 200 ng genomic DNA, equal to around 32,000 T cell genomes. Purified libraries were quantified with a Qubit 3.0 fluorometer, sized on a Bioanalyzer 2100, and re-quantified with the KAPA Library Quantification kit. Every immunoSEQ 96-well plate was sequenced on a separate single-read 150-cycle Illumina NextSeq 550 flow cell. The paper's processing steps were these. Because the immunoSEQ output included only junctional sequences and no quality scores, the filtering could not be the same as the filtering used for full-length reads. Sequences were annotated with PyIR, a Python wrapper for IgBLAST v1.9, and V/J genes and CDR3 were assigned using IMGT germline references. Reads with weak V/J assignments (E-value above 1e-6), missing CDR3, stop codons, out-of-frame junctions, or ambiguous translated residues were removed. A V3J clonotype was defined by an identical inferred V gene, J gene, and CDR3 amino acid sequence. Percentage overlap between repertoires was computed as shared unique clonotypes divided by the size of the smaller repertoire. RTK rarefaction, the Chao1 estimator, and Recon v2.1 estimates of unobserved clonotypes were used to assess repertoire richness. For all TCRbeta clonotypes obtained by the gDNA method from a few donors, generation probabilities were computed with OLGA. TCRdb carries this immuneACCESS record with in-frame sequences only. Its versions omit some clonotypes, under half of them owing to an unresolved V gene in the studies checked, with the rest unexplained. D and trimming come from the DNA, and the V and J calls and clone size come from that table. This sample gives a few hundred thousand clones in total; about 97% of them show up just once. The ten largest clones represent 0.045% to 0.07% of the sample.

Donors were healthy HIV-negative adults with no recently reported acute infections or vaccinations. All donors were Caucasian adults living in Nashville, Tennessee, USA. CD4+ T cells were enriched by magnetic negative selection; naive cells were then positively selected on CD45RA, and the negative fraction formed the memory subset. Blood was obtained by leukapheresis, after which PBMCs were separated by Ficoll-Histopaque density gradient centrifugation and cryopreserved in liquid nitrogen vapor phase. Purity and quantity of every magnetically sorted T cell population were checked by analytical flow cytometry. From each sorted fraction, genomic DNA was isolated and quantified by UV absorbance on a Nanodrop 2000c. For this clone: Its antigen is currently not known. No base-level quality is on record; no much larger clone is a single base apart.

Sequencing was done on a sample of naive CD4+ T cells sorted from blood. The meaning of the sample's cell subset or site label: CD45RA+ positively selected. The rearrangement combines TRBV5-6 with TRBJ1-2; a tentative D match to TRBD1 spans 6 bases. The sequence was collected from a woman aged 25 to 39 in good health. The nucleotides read TGTGCCAGCAGCTTGAACAGGGTCGGGGGCTACACCTTC. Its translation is CASSLNRVGGYTF.